This TCR beta chain emerged from a study of cytomegalovirus exposure and HLA in healthy donors. As for the study in general: Among the approximately 370 donors who were genotyped, approximately 76% fell in the genetic ancestry cluster that is associated with self-reported Caucasian donors. Study-wide results and limits: Available immune exposure information was restricted to CMV serostatus only.

Notes on this clone: Its antigen is not known.

V gave up 2 bases and J gave up 7 bases, with 5 bases separating them. This CDR3 is built from 12 residues. Germline CDR1 reads SGHAT; CDR2 reads FQNNGV. The PCR employed 60 Vbeta primers together with 13 Jbeta primers. Per the study methods: Later analysis identified 88 million or so unique TCR beta chains, 8.5 million to 13 million shared. Clones were sequenced by immunoSEQ multiplex PCR, and TCRdb holds only the in-frame ones, with some missing. The V and J calls and clone size come from that table; D and trimming were worked out from the DNA. The repertoire includes roughly 100,000 clones, 75% of them detected once, and roughly a tenth sits in the top ten.

The sequenced sample was PBMCs. The gene calls are TRBV11-2 and TRBJ1-4; the D is unclear. The sequence derives from a middle-aged man in good health and CMV-seronegative. CDR3 region: CASSLTGEKLFF. CDR3 DNA: TGTGCCAGCAGCTTAACGGGTGAAAAACTGTTTTTT.